This is a list of T cell receptor beta chains from one sample in a study of metastatic and nonmetastatic thyroid tumors. Via MiXCR, TCRdb re-called the PCR reads. Of roughly 30,000 clones listed, 25% to 35% are singletons. The material sequenced was blood. The receptors were sampled from a female donor with papillary thyroid cancer or a benign thyroid nodule (not recorded which). Some clones in this sample may be carry-over from other donors' samples. Each CDR3 is given with its conserved first and last residue. A D gene is named only where the DNA matches it firmly. Size is omitted from some rows. Given values are once, few, many or a class for expanded clones.

- | TRBJ2-1 | TRBV6-1 | TRBD1 | CASNPQGGGYGDEQFF | TGTGCCAGCAACCCACAGGGGGGAGGCTATGGCGATGAGCAGTTCTTC
- | TRBJ2-3 | TRBV5-1 | - | CASSLEQQARTDTQYF | TGCGCCAGCAGCTTGGAGCAGCAAGCACGCACAGATACGCAGTATTTT
- | TRBJ2-3 | TRBV5-1 | - | CASSLFPTGTDTQYF | TGCGCCAGCAGCTTGTTCCCCACGGGCACAGATACGCAGTATTTT
- | TRBJ2-5 | TRBV3-1 | - | CASSQVAGRVQETQYF | TGTGCCAGCAGCCAAGTGGCGGGGCGGGTTCAAGAGACCCAGTACTTC
medium-sized | TRBJ1-6 | TRBV6-5 | TRBD1 | CASSYSTGFYNSPLHF | TGTGCCAGCAGTTACTCGACAGGGTTCTATAATTCACCCCTCCACTTT
- | TRBJ1-6 | TRBV5-1 | - | CASSPARFPNSPLHF | TGCGCCAGCAGCCCGGCCCGATTTCCGAATTCACCCCTCCACTTT
- | TRBJ2-1 | TRBV2 | - | CASRQGFDNEQFF | TGTGCCAGCAGGCAGGGGTTTGACAATGAGCAGTTCTTC
many | TRBJ1-1 | TRBV2 | - | CASSEQGNTEAFF | TGTGCCAGCAGTGAACAGGGGAACACTGAAGCTTTCTTT
few | TRBJ1-1 | TRBV6-1 | - | CASSEIIYRADTEAFF | TGTGCCAGCAGTGAAATAATATACAGGGCGGACACTGAAGCTTTCTTT
once | TRBJ1-2 | TRBV7-2 | TRBD1 | CASSPGGTFGYTF | TGTGCCAGCAGCCCAGGGGGGACCTTTGGCTACACCTTC
many | TRBJ1-2 | TRBV20-1 | - | CSARGAGVAYGYTF | TGCAGTGCTAGAGGGGCTGGGGTCGCATATGGCTACACCTTC
many | TRBJ2-1 | TRBV7-8 | - | CASSPGLGSYNEQFF | TGTGCCAGCAGTCCAGGGTTAGGCTCCTACAATGAGCAGTTCTTC
few | TRBJ2-7 | TRBV11-3 | TRBD1 | CASSPGTGSSHEQYF | TGTGCCAGCAGCCCGGGGACAGGGAGTTCCCACGAGCAGTACTTC
medium-sized | TRBJ1-1 | TRBV28 | - | CASSFLSSAADTEAFF | TGTGCCAGCAGTTTTCTTTCGAGCGCAGCGGACACTGAAGCTTTCTTT
- | TRBJ2-3 | TRBV28 | - | CASSLAGLGVNTQYF | TGTGCCAGCAGTTTAGCTGGGCTTGGCGTGAATACGCAGTATTTT
- | TRBJ2-2 | TRBV6-2/TRBV6-3 | - | CASTSTESRQANTGELFF | TGTGCCAGCACCTCCACCGAGTCGAGACAGGCGAACACCGGGGAGCTGTTTTTT
many | TRBJ2-7 | TRBV11-2 | - | CASNLSQGDEQYF | TGTGCCAGCAACTTGAGTCAGGGAGACGAGCAGTACTTC
- | TRBJ1-5 | TRBV20-1 | - | CSASRPSNQPQHF | TGCAGTGCTAGTAGGCCGAGCAATCAGCCCCAGCATTTT